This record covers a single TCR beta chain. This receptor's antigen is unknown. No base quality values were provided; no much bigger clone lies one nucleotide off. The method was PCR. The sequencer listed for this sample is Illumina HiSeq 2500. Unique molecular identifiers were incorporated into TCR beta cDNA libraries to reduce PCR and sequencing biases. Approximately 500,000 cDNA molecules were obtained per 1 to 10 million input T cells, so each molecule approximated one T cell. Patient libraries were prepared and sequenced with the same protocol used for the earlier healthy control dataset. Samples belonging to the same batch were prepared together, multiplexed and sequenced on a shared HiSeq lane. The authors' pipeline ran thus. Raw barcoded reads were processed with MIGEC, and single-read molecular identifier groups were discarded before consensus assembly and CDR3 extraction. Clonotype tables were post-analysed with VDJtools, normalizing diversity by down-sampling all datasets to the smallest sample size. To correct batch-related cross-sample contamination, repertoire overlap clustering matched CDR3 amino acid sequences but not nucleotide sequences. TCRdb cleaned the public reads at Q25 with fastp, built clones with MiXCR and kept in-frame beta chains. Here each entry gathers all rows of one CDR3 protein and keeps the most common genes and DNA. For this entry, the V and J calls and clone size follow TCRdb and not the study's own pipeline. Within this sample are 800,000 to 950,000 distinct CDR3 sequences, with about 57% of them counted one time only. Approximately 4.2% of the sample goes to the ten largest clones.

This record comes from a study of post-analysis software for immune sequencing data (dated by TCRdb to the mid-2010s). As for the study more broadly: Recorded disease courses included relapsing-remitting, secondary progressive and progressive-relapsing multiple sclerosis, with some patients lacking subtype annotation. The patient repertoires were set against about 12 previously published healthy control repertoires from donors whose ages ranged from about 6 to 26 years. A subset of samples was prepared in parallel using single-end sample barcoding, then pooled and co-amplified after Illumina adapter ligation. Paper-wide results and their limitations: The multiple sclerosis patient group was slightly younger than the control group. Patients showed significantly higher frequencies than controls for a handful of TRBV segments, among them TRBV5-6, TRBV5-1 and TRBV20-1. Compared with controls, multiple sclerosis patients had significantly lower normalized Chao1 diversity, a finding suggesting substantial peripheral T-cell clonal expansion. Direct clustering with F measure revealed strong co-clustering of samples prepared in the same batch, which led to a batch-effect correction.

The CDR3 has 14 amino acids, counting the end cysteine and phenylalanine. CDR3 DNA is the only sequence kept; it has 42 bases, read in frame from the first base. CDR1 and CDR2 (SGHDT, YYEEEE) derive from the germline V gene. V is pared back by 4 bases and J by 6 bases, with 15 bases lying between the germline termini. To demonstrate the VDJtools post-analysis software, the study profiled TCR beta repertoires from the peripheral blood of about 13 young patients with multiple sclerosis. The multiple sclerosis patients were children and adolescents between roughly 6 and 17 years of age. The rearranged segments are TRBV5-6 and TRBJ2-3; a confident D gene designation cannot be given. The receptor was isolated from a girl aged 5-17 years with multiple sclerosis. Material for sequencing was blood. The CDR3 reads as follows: CASSETNTVDTQYF. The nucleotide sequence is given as TGTGCCAGCAGCGAAACCAATACCGTGGATACGCAGTATTTT.